Presented here are 8 T cell receptor beta chains from one specimen sequenced in a study of T cell responses to AZD1222 COVID-19 vaccine (dated by TCRdb to the early 2020s). The time point label, as the study defines it: baseline before first vaccination. Reading the label with the study, this specimen's treatment or condition is: meningococcal conjugate vaccine given as trial control. Library construction relied on the immunoSEQ multiplex PCR assay. TCRdb limited this immuneACCESS table to in-frame rearrangements with V and J called. A share of clones is missing; checked studies link under half to unresolved V genes, and the rest is unexplained. The sample has about 110,000 clones on record, roughly 90% of them singletons. In total, the top ten clones hold less than 4% of the sample. The input for sequencing was peripheral blood, taken on day 0 of MenACWY control vaccination. These TCRs come from an adult in good health.

The chain recombines TRBV10-1 with TRBJ2-5; D is unclear. CDR1 and CDR2 from the germline V gene are WNHNN and SYGVQD (reference sequence). The V end was cut by 6 bases, the J end by 0 bases, with 5 bases between. CDR3 length equals 12 residues. The CDR3 region has the DNA TGCGCCAGCAGCCGGGACCAAGAGACCCAGTACTTC. Its translation: CASSRDQETQYF.

This clone was seen once. The chain recombines TRBV7-9 with TRBJ2-1, with D perhaps given as TRBD1 or TRBD2 (7 bases each). CDR1 SEHNR and CDR2 FQNEAQ come from the germline V gene (reference sequence). The CDR3 totals 17 residues. V was shortened by 6 bases and J by 1 base, with 19 bases between the two germline ends. CDR3 protein: CASSPGGETVSYNEQFF. In nucleotides, the CDR3 is TGTGCCAGCAGTCCAGGGGGGGAGACAGTATCCTACAATGAGCAGTTCTTC.

The V call is TRBV7-9, the J call TRBJ2-5; D may be TRBD2 (5 bases). Per the germline V gene, CDR1 is SEHNR and CDR2 is FQNEAQ (reference sequence). The CDR3 covers 16 residues. The ends were cut back, 5 bases at V and 1 base at J, with 17 bases in the middle. In nucleotides, the CDR3 is TGTGCCAGCAGCATAATCTGGGTTCGGGGCCAAGAGACCCAGTACTTC. This translates into CASSIIWVRGQETQYF.

The chain recombines TRBV27 with TRBJ1-1; D is uncertain. The ends were cut back, 4 bases at V and 0 bases at J, with 9 bases in the middle. This CDR3 has 14 residues. CDR1 is MNHEY, CDR2 SMNVEV, per germline (reference sequence). The CDR3 is CASSSWEMNTEAFF. CDR3 bases: TGTGCCAGCAGTTCCTGGGAAATGAACACTGAAGCTTTCTTT.

The chain combines TRBV7-3 with TRBJ2-3; D unresolved. Trimming removed 4 bases at V and 2 bases at J, with 13 bases between. This CDR3 spans 15 amino acids. Germline V gene data show CDR1 as SGHTA and CDR2 as FQGTGA. Here the CDR3 reads CASSYSGRLTDTQYF. Written as DNA, the CDR3 is TGTGCCAGCAGCTATAGTGGACGCCTCACAGATACGCAGTATTTT. Supplemented by reference TRBV7-3 and TRBJ2-3, the full variable domain reads GAGVSQTPSNKVTEKGKYVELRCDPISGHTALYWYRQSLGQGPEFLIYFQGTGAADDSGLPNDRFFAVRPEGSVSTLKIQRTERGDSAVYLCASSYSGRLTDTQYFGPGTRLTVL.

The chain's CDR3 is CASSLVLATYEQYF. Written as DNA, the CDR3 is TGTGCCAGCAGCTTAGTACTCGCCACCTACGAGCAGTACTTC. The chain has TRBV11-1 and TRBJ2-7, with D unclear. The V end was cut by 1 base, the J end by 2 bases, with 9 bases between. In germline, CDR1 is SGHAT, CDR2 FQDESV (reference sequence). This CDR3 comprises 14 residues.

V usage is TRBV11-2 and J usage is TRBJ1-1; D not certain. From germline, CDR1 is SGHAT and CDR2 FQNNGV. V lost 5 bases, J lost 5 bases, and 12 bases lay in between. The CDR3 sequence is 13 residues long. CDR3 amino acids: CASSKQEGTEAFF. The CDR3 DNA reads as TGTGCCAGCAGCAAGCAGGAAGGAACTGAAGCTTTCTTT.

V usage is TRBV5-1 and J usage is TRBJ1-2; D uncertain. CDR3 length: 15 residues. Germline V CDR1 and CDR2: SGHRS, YFSETQ. Trimming took 0 bases from V and 6 from J, leaving 15 bases between them. The CDR3 sequence: CASSLESPNRDGYTF. CDR3 nucleotides: TGCGCCAGCAGCTTGGAGTCACCTAACCGGGATGGCTACACCTTC.